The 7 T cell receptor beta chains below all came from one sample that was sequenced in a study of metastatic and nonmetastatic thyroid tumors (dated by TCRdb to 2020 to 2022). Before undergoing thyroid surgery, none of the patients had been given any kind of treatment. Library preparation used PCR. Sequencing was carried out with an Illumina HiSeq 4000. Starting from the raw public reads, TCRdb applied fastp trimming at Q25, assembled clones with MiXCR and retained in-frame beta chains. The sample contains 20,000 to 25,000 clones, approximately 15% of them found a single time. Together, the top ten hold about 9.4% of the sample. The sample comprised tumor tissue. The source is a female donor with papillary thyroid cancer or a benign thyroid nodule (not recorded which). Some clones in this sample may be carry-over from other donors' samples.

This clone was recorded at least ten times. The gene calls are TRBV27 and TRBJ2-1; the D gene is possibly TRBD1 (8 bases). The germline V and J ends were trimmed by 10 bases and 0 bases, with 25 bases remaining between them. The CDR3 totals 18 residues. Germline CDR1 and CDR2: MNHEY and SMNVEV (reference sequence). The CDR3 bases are TGTGCCACAGGGGGGGCAGGGGGCTTTTGGAGCTCCTACAATGAGCAGTTCTTC. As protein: CATGGAGGFWSSYNEQFF.

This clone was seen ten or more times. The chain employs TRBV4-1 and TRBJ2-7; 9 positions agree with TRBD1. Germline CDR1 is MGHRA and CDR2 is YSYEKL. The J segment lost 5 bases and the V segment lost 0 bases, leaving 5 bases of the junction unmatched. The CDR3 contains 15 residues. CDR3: CASSQEPGQGHEQYF. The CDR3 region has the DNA TGCGCCAGCAGCCAAGAACCGGGACAGGGTCACGAGCAGTACTTC.

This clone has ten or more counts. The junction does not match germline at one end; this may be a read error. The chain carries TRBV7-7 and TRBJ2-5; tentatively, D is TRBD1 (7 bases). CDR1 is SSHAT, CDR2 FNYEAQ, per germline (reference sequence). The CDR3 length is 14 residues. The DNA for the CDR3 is TGTGCTAGCAGCTTAGGAGGGGGCCGAGAGACCCAGTACTTC. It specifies CASSLGGGRETQYF.

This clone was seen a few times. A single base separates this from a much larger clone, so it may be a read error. The CDR3 protein is CASSEPRAYNEQFF. The CDR3 DNA reads as TGTGCCAGCAGCGAACCTCGGGCCTACAATGAGCAGTTCTTC. This rearrangement joins TRBV4-2 to TRBJ2-1; D gene ambiguous. The CDR3 loop spans 14 amino acids. Germline loops: CDR1 LGHNA, CDR2 YNFKEQ. V was trimmed by 5 bases and J by 2 bases, leaving 10 bases between them.

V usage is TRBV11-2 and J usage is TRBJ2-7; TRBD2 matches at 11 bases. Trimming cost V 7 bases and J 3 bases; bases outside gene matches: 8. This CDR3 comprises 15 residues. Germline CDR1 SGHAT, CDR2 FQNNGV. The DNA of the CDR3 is TGTGCCAGCATCTCCGGACTAGCGGGTGGCTACGAGCAGTACTTC. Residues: CASISGLAGGYEQYF.

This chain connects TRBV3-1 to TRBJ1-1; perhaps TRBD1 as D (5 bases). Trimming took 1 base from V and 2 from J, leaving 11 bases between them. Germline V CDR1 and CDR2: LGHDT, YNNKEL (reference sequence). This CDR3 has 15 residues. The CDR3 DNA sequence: TGTGCCAGCAGCCAAGGTGGGGGAAGTAACACTGAAGCTTTCTTT. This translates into CASSQGGGSNTEAFF. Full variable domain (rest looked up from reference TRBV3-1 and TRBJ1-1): DTAVSQTPKYLVTQMGNDKSIKCEQNLGHDTMYWYKQDSKKFLKIMFSYNNKELIINETVPNRFSPKSPDKAHLNLHINSLELGDSAVYFCASSQGGGSNTEAFFGQGTRLTVV.

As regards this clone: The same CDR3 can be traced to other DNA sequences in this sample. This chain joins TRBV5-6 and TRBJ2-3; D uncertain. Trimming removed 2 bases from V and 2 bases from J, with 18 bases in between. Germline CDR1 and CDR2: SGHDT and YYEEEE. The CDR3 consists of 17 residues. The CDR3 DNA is TGTGCCAGCAGCTTCGGTGGCGGCAGCACCTACACAGATACGCAGTATTTT. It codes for CASSFGGGSTYTDTQYF.